The 21 T cell receptor beta chains listed next were all sequenced from one sample in a study of T cell responses to AZD1222 COVID-19 vaccine. Generated by immunoSEQ multiplex PCR, the TCRdb table keeps only in-frame clones and is missing some. This sample carries fewer than 150,000 clones, approximately 85% of them seen once, and the ten largest clones take approximately 6.2%. The specimen was peripheral blood, collected on day 0 of AZD1222 vaccination. The origin of the receptors is an adult in good health.

V and J are TRBV3-1 (or the pseudogene TRBV3-2) and TRBJ2-2; D is ambiguous. Trimming took off 4 bases at V and 0 bases at J, with 9 bases between the two ends. The CDR3 runs to 15 residues. Germline-derived CDR1 and CDR2 are LGHDT and YNNKEL (reference sequence). CDR3 sequence (DNA): TGTGCCAGCAGCCGCAGGAACGCGAACACCGGGGAGCTGTTTTTT. Translation gives CASSRRNANTGELFF.

The gene calls are TRBV7-3 and TRBJ2-1; 8 bases fit TRBD2. The CDR3 runs to 16 residues. Looked up from germline, CDR1 is SGHTA and CDR2 is FQGTGA. V trimming: 4 bases; J trimming: 2 bases; junction bases outside the gene matches: 7. Here the CDR3 reads CASSSKSGGPYNEQFF. Written as DNA, the CDR3 is TGTGCCAGCAGCTCGAAAAGCGGGGGACCCTACAATGAGCAGTTCTTC. The full variable domain, with the rest looked up from reference TRBV7-3 and TRBJ2-1, is GAGVSQTPSNKVTEKGKYVELRCDPISGHTALYWYRQSLGQGPEFLIYFQGTGAADDSGLPNDRFFAVRPEGSVSTLKIQRTERGDSAVYLCASSSKSGGPYNEQFFGPGTRLTVL.

The chain combines TRBV5-1 with TRBJ2-3; TRBD2 aligns across 9 bases. In germline, CDR1 is SGHRS, CDR2 YFSETQ. CDR3 length: 15 amino acids. After removal of 0 bases from V and 4 bases from J, the junction contained 3 bases not matched to a gene. CDR3 loop: CASSLGSGGPDTQYF. DNA for the CDR3: TGCGCCAGCAGCTTGGGTAGCGGGGGCCCAGATACGCAGTATTTT.

This chain connects TRBV2 to TRBJ2-3; D unresolved. CDR1 and CDR2 from the germline V gene are SNHLY and FYNNEI. The V and J ends lost 4 bases and 1 base respectively, with 6 bases between them. This CDR3 region has 13 residues. The CDR3 protein is CASSGEGTDTQYF. Here the CDR3 DNA reads TGTGCCAGCAGTGGAGAGGGCACAGATACGCAGTATTTT.

V and J are TRBV28 and TRBJ2-7; D might be TRBD2 (5 bases). CDR1 MDHEN and CDR2 SYDVKM come from the germline V gene. The CDR3 has 14 amino acids. Trimming took off 5 bases at V and 7 bases at J, with 18 bases between the two ends. In DNA, the CDR3 is TGTGCCAGCAGTCCACTCCGGACGGGCGGGGAGCAGTACTTC. Translated, it gives CASSPLRTGGEQYF.

This clone was observed a few times. The chain links TRBV6-5 to TRBJ1-6; a weak D match, TRBD1 (6 bases). Germline CDR1 and CDR2: MNHEY and SVGAGI. This CDR3 comprises 14 residues. Trimming removed 6 bases at V and 8 bases at J, with 14 bases between. CDR3 protein: CASRKGQHHSPLHF. In DNA form, the CDR3 reads TGTGCCAGCAGGAAAGGACAGCATCATTCACCCCTCCACTTT.

The chain links TRBV5-4 to TRBJ1-3; no clear D. Germline values: CDR1 SGHNT, CDR2 YYREEE (reference sequence). V gave up 4 bases and J gave up 0 bases, with 5 bases separating them. This CDR3 contains 13 residues. CDR3 nucleotides: TGTGCCAGCAGCATAAACTCTGGAAACACCATATATTTT. Translation gives CASSINSGNTIYF.

The chain joins TRBV6-5 to TRBJ1-5, with D tentatively TRBD1 (6 bases). Deletions cut 4 bases from V and 3 bases from J, with 13 bases between. The CDR3 has 15 amino acids. CDR1 is MNHEY and CDR2 is SVGAGI in the germline V gene. This CDR3 is CASSSRRGNNQPQHF. For the CDR3, the DNA is TGTGCCAGCAGTTCGAGGAGGGGGAACAATCAGCCCCAGCATTTT.

The chain joins TRBV4-3 to TRBJ2-3; TRBD1 might be the D (6 bases). From germline, CDR1 is LGHNA and CDR2 YSLEER. Trimming stripped 4 bases from V and 1 base from J, with 15 bases between. CDR3 size: 16 residues. The CDR3 spells CASSLQPGHRTDTQYF. The DNA of the CDR3 is TGCGCCAGCAGCCTCCAGCCGGGACACCGCACAGATACGCAGTATTTT.

A few counts support this clone. This sequence joins TRBV6-1 and TRBJ1-6; 7 nucleotides align to TRBD1. The length of the CDR3 is 16 residues. V was clipped by 4 bases and J by 5 bases; unmatched bases: 8. CDR1 is MNHNS, CDR2 SASEGT, per germline. This chain's CDR3 is CASSVRRTGHNSPLHF. CDR3 nucleotide sequence: TGTGCCAGCAGTGTACGACGGACAGGCCATAATTCACCCCTCCACTTT.

This chain links TRBV5-1 with TRBJ1-4; D call uncertain. V lost 0 bases and J lost 5, with 11 bases in between. The CDR3 totals 15 residues. The germline CDR1 and CDR2 sequences are SGHRS and YFSETQ. DNA for the CDR3: TGCGCCAGCAGCTTGGGTTGGAGGGTCAATGAAAAACTGTTTTTT. It encodes CASSLGWRVNEKLFF.

The rearrangement links TRBV24-1 to TRBJ1-1; D is unresolved. The CDR3 consists of 14 residues. Trimming removed 4 bases from V and 0 bases from J, with 8 bases in between. The germline V gene encodes CDR1 KGHDR and CDR2 SFDVKD. Here the CDR3 DNA reads TGTGCCACCAGTGAGAATGCCATGAACACTGAAGCTTTCTTT. Protein sequence: CATSENAMNTEAFF.

This chain uses TRBV6-2 or TRBV6-3 with TRBJ2-5; 14 bases map to TRBD2. The V gene end was trimmed by 4 bases and the J gene end by 4 bases; junction bases not matched to a gene: 5. In germline, CDR1 is MNHEY, CDR2 SVGEGT. The CDR3 length is 16 residues. As DNA, the CDR3 is TGTGCCAGCAGTTCCGGGACTAGCGGGGGCCCAGAGACCCAGTACTTC. Translating it yields CASSSGTSGGPETQYF.

The chain combines TRBV27 with TRBJ2-7; possible D gene TRBD1, 6 bases. The CDR3 is 15 amino acids. V lost 3 bases and J 5 bases, leaving 17 bases between the germline ends. CDR1 and CDR2 from the germline V gene are MNHEY and SMNVEV (reference sequence). As DNA, the CDR3 is TGTGCCAGCAGTTTCGCAGGGGACGGCTACAACGAGCAGTACTTC. Encoded protein: CASSFAGDGYNEQYF.

This rearrangement joins TRBV7-8 to TRBJ2-7, with 11 bases identical to TRBD2. J gave up 2 bases and V 5 bases, and 11 bases lay outside the gene matches. This CDR3 contains 17 residues. Looked up from germline, CDR1 is SGHVS and CDR2 is FQNEAQ. The CDR3 sequence: CASSKRASGGPTYEQYF. CDR3 in DNA: TGTGCCAGCAGCAAACGGGCTAGCGGGGGGCCCACCTACGAGCAGTACTTC.

This clone was recorded only once. CDR3 residues: CASSEARNRQYSNQPQHF. The DNA for the CDR3 is TGTGCCAGCAGTGAAGCGAGGAACAGGCAATATAGCAATCAGCCCCAGCATTTT. The rearrangement joins TRBV6-1 to TRBJ1-5; a possible D gene is TRBD1 (5 bases). Trimming took 0 bases from V and 0 from J, leaving 15 bases between them. Germline V gives CDR1 MNHNS, CDR2 SASEGT. The CDR3 runs 18 residues.

The chain joins TRBV29-1 to TRBJ2-2; 10 bases align to TRBD2. This CDR3 is built from 15 residues. V dropped 6 bases and J dropped 9; count of bases not matched to a gene: 13. CDR1 SQVTM and CDR2 ANQGSEA come from the germline V gene. The chain's CDR3 is CSVGLAAGGYRELFF. The CDR3 nucleotides read TGCAGCGTGGGATTGGCAGCGGGGGGGTACCGGGAGCTGTTTTTT.

The gene calls are TRBV6-5 and TRBJ1-2; perhaps TRBD1 as D (6 bases). Germline values: CDR1 MNHEY, CDR2 SVGAGI. The CDR3 has 13 amino acids. V gave up 10 bases and J gave up 10 bases, with 22 bases separating them. This chain's CDR3 is CATVGTPVSDYTF. DNA for the CDR3: TGTGCCACCGTAGGGACACCCGTTTCTGACTACACCTTC.

This rearrangement joins TRBV28 to TRBJ1-3; D is ambiguous. The CDR3 sequence is 14 residues long. Trimming cost V 2 bases and J 4 bases, with 9 bases left between them. Germline CDR1 is MDHEN and CDR2 is SYDVKM. In DNA, the CDR3 is TGTGCCAGCAGTTTACTGGGTTTCGGAAACACCATATATTTT. It specifies CASSLLGFGNTIYF.

This clone was picked up one time. J is TRBJ1-4 and V is TRBV19; tentatively, D is TRBD1 (5 bases). The V gene's germline CDR1 is LNHDA and CDR2 SQIVND (reference sequence). With 4 bases removed from V and 8 bases from J, the gap between germline ends came to 17 bases. The CDR3 consists of 15 residues. The CDR3 region is CASSKTRVNSEKLFF. The CDR3 coding sequence is TGTGCCAGTAGTAAAACCAGGGTGAATTCGGAAAAACTGTTTTTT.

This clone turned up a few times. The chain combines TRBV10-3 with TRBJ2-5; maybe TRBD2 (7 bases). V lost 10 bases and J 5 bases, leaving 17 bases between the germline ends. The V gene's germline CDR1 is ENHRY and CDR2 SYGVKD. The CDR3 length is 13 residues. The CDR3 sequence: CATRGAPGETQYF. For the CDR3, the DNA is TGTGCCACCCGGGGGGCCCCCGGCGAGACCCAGTACTTC.